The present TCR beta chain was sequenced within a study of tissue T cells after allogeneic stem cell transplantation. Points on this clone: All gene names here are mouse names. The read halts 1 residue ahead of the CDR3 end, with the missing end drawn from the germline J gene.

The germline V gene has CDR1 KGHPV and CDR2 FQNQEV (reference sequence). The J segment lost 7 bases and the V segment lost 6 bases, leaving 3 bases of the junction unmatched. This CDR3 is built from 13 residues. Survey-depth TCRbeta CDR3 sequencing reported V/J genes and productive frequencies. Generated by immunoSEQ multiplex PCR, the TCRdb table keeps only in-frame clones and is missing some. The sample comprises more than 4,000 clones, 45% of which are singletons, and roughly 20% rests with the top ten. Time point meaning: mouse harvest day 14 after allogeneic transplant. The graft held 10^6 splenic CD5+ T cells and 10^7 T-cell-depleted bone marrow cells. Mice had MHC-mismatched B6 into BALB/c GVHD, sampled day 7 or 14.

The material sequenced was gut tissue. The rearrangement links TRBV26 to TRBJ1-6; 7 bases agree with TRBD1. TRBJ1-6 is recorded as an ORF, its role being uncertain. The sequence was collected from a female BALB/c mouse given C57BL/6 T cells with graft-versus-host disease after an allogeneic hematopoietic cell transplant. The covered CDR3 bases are TGTGCCAGCAGCCCGGGACAGAATTCGCCCCTCTAC. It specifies CASSPGQNSPLY. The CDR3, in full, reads CASSPGQNSPLYF.